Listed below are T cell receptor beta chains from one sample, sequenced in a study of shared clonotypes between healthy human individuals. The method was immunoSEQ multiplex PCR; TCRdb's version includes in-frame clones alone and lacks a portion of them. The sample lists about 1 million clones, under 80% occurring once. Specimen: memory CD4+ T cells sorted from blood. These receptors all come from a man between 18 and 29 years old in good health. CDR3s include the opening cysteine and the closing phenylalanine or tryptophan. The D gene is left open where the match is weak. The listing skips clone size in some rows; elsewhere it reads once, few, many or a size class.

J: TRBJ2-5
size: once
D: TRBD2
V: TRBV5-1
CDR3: CASSLVGGGPSNIETQYF
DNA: TGCGCCAGCAGCTTGGTTGGCGGGGGGCCCTCCAACATCGAGACCCAGTACTTC

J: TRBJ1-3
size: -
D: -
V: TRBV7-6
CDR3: CASSLDGGSGNTIYF
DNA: TGTGCCAGCAGCTTAGATGGGGGTTCGGGAAACACCATATATTTT

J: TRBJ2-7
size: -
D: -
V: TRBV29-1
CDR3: CSARNLQGNEQYF
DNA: TGCAGCGCGAGAAACCTACAGGGAAACGAGCAGTACTTC

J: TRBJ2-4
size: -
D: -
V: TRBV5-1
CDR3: CASSLVAGDDIQYF
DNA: TGCGCCAGCAGCTTGGTGGCAGGGGATGACATTCAGTACTTC

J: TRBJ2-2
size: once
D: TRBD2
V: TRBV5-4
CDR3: CASRPSGRAGELFF
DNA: TGTGCCAGCAGACCTAGCGGGAGGGCCGGGGAGCTGTTTTTT

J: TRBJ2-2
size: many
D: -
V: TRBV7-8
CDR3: CASSSLILAGELFF
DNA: TGTGCCAGCAGCTCTCTAATTTTGGCCGGGGAGCTGTTTTTT

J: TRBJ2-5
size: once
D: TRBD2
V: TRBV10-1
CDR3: CASSATSGSSETQYF
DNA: TGCGCCAGCAGTGCGACTAGCGGGAGCTCAGAGACCCAGTACTTC

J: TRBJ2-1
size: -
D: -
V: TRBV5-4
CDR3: CASSRPGYNEQFF
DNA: TGTGCCAGCAGCCGTCCTGGGTACAATGAGCAGTTCTTC

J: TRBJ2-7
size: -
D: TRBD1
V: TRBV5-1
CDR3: CASREGQGDEQYF
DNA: TGCGCCAGCAGGGAGGGACAGGGAGACGAGCAGTACTTC

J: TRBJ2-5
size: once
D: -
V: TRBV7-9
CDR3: CASSLHRDGETQYF
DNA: TGTGCCAGCAGCTTGCACAGGGATGGAGAGACCCAGTACTTC

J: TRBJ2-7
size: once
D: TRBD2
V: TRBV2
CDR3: CASRKEREGSYEQYF
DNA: TGTGCCAGCAGAAAGGAGCGGGAGGGCTCCTACGAGCAGTACTTC

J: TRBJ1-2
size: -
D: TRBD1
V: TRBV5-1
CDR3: CASRDRGYGYTF
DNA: TGCGCCAGCAGAGACAGGGGTTATGGCTACACCTTC

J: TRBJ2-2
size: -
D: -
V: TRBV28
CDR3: CASSPGDGYTGELFF
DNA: TGTGCCAGCAGTCCCGGGGACGGCTACACCGGGGAGCTGTTTTTT

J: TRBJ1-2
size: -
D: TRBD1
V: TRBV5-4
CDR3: CASSHDRVVNYGYTF
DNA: TGTGCCAGCAGTCACGACAGGGTGGTCAACTATGGCTACACCTTC

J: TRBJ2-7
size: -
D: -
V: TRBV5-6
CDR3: CASTLMSGQGRYEQYF
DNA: TGTGCCAGCACCTTAATGTCCGGCCAGGGCCGCTACGAGCAGTACTTC

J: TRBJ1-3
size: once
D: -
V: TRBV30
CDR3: CAWRSDFNTIYF
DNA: TGTGCCTGGAGATCGGATTTTAACACCATATATTTT

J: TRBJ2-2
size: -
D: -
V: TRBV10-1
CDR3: CASSVSGATGELFF
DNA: TGCGCCAGCAGTGTTTCGGGAGCCACCGGGGAGCTGTTTTTT

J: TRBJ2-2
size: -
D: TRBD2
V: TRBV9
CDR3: CASSAGLAGYGELFF
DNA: TGTGCCAGCAGCGCGGGACTAGCGGGGTACGGGGAGCTGTTTTTT

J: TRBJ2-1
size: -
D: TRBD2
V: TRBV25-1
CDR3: CASSETLGEGTYNEQFF
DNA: TGTGCCAGCAGTGAAACATTGGGGGAGGGGACCTACAATGAGCAGTTCTTC

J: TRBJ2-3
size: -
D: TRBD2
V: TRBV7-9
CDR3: CASSLSGLVTDTQYF
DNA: TGTGCCAGCAGCTTATCGGGACTAGTCACAGATACGCAGTATTTT

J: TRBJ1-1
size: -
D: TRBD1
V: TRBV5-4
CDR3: CASSFPGTGRENTEAFF
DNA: TGTGCCAGCAGCTTTCCCGGGACAGGGAGGGAGAACACTGAAGCTTTCTTT

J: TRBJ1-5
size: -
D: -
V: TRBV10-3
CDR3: CAISALNNQPQHF
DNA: TGTGCCATCAGTGCTTTGAACAATCAGCCCCAGCATTTT

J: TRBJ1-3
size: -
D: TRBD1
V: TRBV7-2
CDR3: CASSLEGTGSGNTIYF
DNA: TGTGCCAGCAGCTTAGAGGGGACAGGTTCTGGAAACACCATATATTTT

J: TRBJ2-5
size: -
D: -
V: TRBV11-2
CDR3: CASSPSTGETQYF
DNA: TGTGCCAGCAGCCCATCCACGGGAGAGACCCAGTACTTC

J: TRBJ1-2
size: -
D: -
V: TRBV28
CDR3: CASKRASSWNYGYTF
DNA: TGTGCCAGCAAACGTGCTTCGTCATGGAACTATGGCTACACCTTC

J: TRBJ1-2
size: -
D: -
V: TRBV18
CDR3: CASSPQGYGYTF
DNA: TGTGCCAGCTCACCACAGGGCTATGGCTACACCTTC

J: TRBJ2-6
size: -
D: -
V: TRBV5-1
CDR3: CASRPDSGANVLTF
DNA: TGCGCCAGCAGGCCCGACTCGGGGGCCAACGTCCTGACTTTC

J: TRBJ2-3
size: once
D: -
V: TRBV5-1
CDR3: CASSSGLSTDTQYF
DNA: TGCGCCAGCAGCTCGGGACTTAGCACAGATACGCAGTATTTT

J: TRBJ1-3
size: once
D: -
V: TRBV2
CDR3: CASSEYQTSGNTIYF
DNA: TGTGCCAGCAGTGAATACCAGACCTCTGGAAACACCATATATTTT

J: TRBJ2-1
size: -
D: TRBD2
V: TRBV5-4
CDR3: CASTRWDGRANEQFF
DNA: TGTGCCAGCACCAGGTGGGACGGGAGGGCCAATGAGCAGTTCTTC

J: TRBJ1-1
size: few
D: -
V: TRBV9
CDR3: CASSVAGSTEAFF
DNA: TGTGCCAGCAGCGTGGCAGGGAGCACTGAAGCTTTCTTT

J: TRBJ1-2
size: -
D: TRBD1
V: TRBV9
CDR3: CASSAMDRGRGGGYTF
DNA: TGTGCCAGCAGCGCAATGGACAGGGGGCGAGGTGGTGGCTACACCTTC

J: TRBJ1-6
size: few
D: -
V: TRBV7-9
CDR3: CASSLGWSGQSPLHF
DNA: TGTGCCAGCAGCTTAGGCTGGTCAGGGCAGTCACCCCTCCACTTT

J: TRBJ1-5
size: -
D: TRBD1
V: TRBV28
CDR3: CASTIPGTVNSNQPQHF
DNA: TGTGCCAGCACCATCCCTGGGACAGTCAATAGCAATCAGCCCCAGCATTTT

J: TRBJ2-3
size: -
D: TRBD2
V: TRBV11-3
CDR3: CASSLASGADTQYF
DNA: TGTGCCAGCAGCTTAGCCAGCGGGGCAGATACGCAGTATTTT

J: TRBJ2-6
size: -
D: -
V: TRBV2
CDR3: CASAGSGANVLTF
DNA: TGTGCCAGCGCGGGGTCTGGGGCCAACGTCCTGACTTTC

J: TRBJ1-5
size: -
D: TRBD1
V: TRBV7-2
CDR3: CASSLVQGGQPQHF
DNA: TGTGCCAGCAGCTTAGTCCAGGGGGGGCAGCCCCAGCATTTT

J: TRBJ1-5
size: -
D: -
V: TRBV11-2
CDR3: CASRSSFCPLDQPQHF
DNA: TGTGCCAGCAGGAGTAGCTTTTGCCCCCTAGATCAGCCCCAGCATTTT

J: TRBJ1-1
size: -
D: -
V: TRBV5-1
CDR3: CASSLGGRNTEAFF
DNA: TGCGCCAGCAGCCTAGGGGGGAGGAACACTGAAGCTTTCTTT